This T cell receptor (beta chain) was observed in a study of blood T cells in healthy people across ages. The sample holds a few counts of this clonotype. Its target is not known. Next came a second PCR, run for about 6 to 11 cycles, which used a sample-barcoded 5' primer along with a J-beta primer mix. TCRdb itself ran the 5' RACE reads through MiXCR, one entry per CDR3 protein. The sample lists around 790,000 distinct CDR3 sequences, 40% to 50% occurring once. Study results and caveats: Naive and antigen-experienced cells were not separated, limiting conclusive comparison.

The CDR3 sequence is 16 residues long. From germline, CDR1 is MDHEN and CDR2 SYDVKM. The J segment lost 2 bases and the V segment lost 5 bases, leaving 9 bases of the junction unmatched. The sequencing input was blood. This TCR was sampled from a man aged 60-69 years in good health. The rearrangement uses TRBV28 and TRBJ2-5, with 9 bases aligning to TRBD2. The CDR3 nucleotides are TGTGCCAGCAGTCCGAATAGCGGGAGCACTCAAGAGACCCAGTACTTC. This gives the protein CASSPNSGSTQETQYF.